Listed below are T cell receptor beta chains from one sample, sequenced in a study of blood T cell repertoires in COVID-19. TCRdb's table, derived via immunoSEQ multiplex PCR, lists solely in-frame clones and lacks some. The sample holds under 300,000 clones, 70% to 90% seen once. Specimen: peripheral blood. These receptors were collected from a woman aged 40 to 50 who had recovered from COVID-19. CDR3s include the opening cysteine and the closing phenylalanine or tryptophan. D genes are given only for firm matches. Rows may omit the clone size; those that give it use once, few, many or a size class.

>TRBD1|TRBJ2-7|-|TRBV5-4
TGTGCCAGCAGCTCACCGATGACAGGGCAATTCTTC
CASSSPMTGQFF
>TRBD1|TRBJ1-1|-|TRBV29-1
TGCAGCGTTTACAGGGGCACTGAAGCTTTCTTT
CSVYRGTEAFF
>-|TRBJ2-6|-|TRBV28
TGTGCCAGCAGTGTTGGGGGGAGTAGGGCCAACGTCCTGACTTTC
CASSVGGSRANVLTF
>-|TRBJ2-1|once|TRBV10-3
TGTGCCATCAGTGAGTTGAGGGCAGGAAACAATGAGCAGTTCTTC
CAISELRAGNNEQFF
>TRBD2|TRBJ2-3|-|TRBV7-2
TGTGCCAGCAGCTTAGCTAGCGGGAGCACAGATACGCAGTATTTT
CASSLASGSTDTQYF
>-|TRBJ2-1|-|TRBV27
TGTGCCAGCAGTTTAGGAGTTCCCCCCAATGAGCAGTTCTTC
CASSLGVPPNEQFF
>-|TRBJ2-3|-|TRBV28
TGTGCCAGCAGAATTGGCGGCGGGTACACAGATACGCAGTATTTT
CASRIGGGYTDTQYF
>-|TRBJ1-2|-|TRBV27
TGTGCCAGCAGGAAATCGGACTCATCGGGTAGCTACACCTTC
CASRKSDSSGSYTF
>-|TRBJ1-2|-|TRBV6-2/TRBV6-3
TGTGCCAGCAGCAACGGGATATACTATGGCTACACCTTC
CASSNGIYYGYTF
>TRBD1|TRBJ2-1|-|TRBV18
TGTGCCAGCTCACGACAGGGGACGGTTTACAATGAGCAGTTCTTC
CASSRQGTVYNEQFF
>-|TRBJ2-7|-|TRBV6-5
TGTGCCAGCAGAAGGTGGGCAAATTCCTACGAGCAGTACTTC
CASRRWANSYEQYF
>-|TRBJ2-5|-|TRBV27
TGTGCCAGCAGTTACCGAGACAGGCGAGAGACCCAGTACTTC
CASSYRDRRETQYF
>TRBD1|TRBJ1-2|-|TRBV28
TGTGCCAGCAGTTTAGACAGGGACTATGGCTACACCTTC
CASSLDRDYGYTF
>TRBD2|TRBJ2-7|-|TRBV28
TGTGCCAGCCGGGCTAGCGGGGGTACCTACGAGCAGTACTTC
CASRASGGTYEQYF
>TRBD1|TRBJ2-7|-|TRBV28
TGTGCCAGCAGTCCATGGGGGACAGCATCCTACGAGCAGTACTTC
CASSPWGTASYEQYF
>-|TRBJ2-1|-|TRBV7-9
TGTGCCAGCAGCTCCCCGGGGGATTCCTCCTACAATGAGCAGTTCTTC
CASSSPGDSSYNEQFF
>TRBD1|TRBJ2-7|few|TRBV4-2
TGTGCCAGCAGCCAGAGGACAGGGAGCTTCTACGAGCAGTACTTC
CASSQRTGSFYEQYF
>-|TRBJ2-7|-|TRBV7-8
TGTGCCAGCAGCCCTACTAGCTCAAGGCTCTACGAGCAGTACTTC
CASSPTSSRLYEQYF
>-|TRBJ1-2|-|TRBV7-8
TGTGCCAGCAGCTTAGGGGGGGAGGGGTATGGCTACACCTTC
CASSLGGEGYGYTF
>-|TRBJ2-6|-|TRBV19
TGTGCCAGTAGTATAGAGGGGGGACGAAGCTCTGGAGGGGCCAACGTCCTGACTTTC
CASSIEGGRSSGGANVLTF
>TRBD2|TRBJ2-3|once|TRBV7-2
TGTGCCAGCAGCTTAGATACGGGAGGGACAGATACGCAGTATTTT
CASSLDTGGTDTQYF
>TRBD2|TRBJ2-7|-|TRBV7-2
TGTGCCAGCAGCAAGGGGGTAGCGGGAGCCCCCGAGCAGTACTTC
CASSKGVAGAPEQYF
>TRBD2|TRBJ2-1|-|TRBV5-4
TGTGCCAGCAGCTCTAGCGGGAGCTACTACAATGAGCAGTTCTTC
CASSSSGSYYNEQFF
>-|TRBJ2-3|-|TRBV24-1
TGTGCCACCAGTGTCACCGAGGGACATAGCACAGATACGCAGTATTTT
CATSVTEGHSTDTQYF
>-|TRBJ2-7|few|TRBV11-1
TGTGCCAGCAGCTTGTCCGGGAGCGCAACGGGCTACGAGCAGTACTTC
CASSLSGSATGYEQYF
>TRBD2|TRBJ2-5|-|TRBV4-2
TGTGCCAGCAGCCGACCCGGACTAGCGCAAGAGACCCAGTACTTC
CASSRPGLAQETQYF
>-|TRBJ2-1|-|TRBV15
TGTGCCACCAGCAGGGAAGCAGGCCTGTACAATGAGCAGTTCTTC
CATSREAGLYNEQFF
>TRBD2|TRBJ2-3|-|TRBV11-3
TGTGCCAGCAGCCCAGTAGCGGGGGGGAGCACAGATACGCAGTATTTT
CASSPVAGGSTDTQYF
>-|TRBJ1-6|-|TRBV28
TGTGCCAGCAGTTCGAGGGGAGGAAATTCACCCCTCCACTTT
CASSSRGGNSPLHF
>TRBD2|TRBJ2-5|-|TRBV24-1
TGTGCCACCAGTGATAAACCCGGGACTAGCGGGGCCCAGTACTTC
CATSDKPGTSGAQYF
>TRBD1|TRBJ1-3|-|TRBV5-1
TGCGCCAGCAGCTCCCCACAGGGGTCTGGAAACACCATATATTTT
CASSSPQGSGNTIYF
>-|TRBJ1-3|once|TRBV7-8
TGTGCCAGCAGCTTTAAAAAGCTTGGTCAGGGGACCCCACTCTCTGGAAACACCATATATTTT
CASSFKKLGQGTPLSGNTIYF
>-|TRBJ2-7|-|TRBV6-5
TGTGCCAGCAGGGGTTTTCTGAGGGACGGGAGGCAGTACTTC
CASRGFLRDGRQYF
>-|TRBJ1-4|-|TRBV5-1
TGCGCCAGCAGCTTGTCGGCAACTAATGAAAAACTGTTTTTT
CASSLSATNEKLFF
>-|TRBJ1-5|once|TRBV15
TGTGCCACCAGCACGAACCGGGAAAGGAGCAATCAGCCCCAGCATTTT
CATSTNRERSNQPQHF
>-|TRBJ1-4|once|TRBV25-1
TGTGCCAGCAGTGAACGCCGAGATAATGAAAAACTGTTTTTT
CASSERRDNEKLFF
>-|TRBJ1-3|few|TRBV14
TGTGCCAGCAGCCTCTACTCTGGAAACACCATATATTTT
CASSLYSGNTIYF
>TRBD1|TRBJ1-5|many|TRBV4-2
TGTGCCAGCAGCCGGTACTTACAGGGGGGTCAGCCCCAGCATTTT
CASSRYLQGGQPQHF
>TRBD2|TRBJ2-7|-|TRBV7-8
TGTGCCAGCAGCTGGACTAGCGGCTACGAGCAGTACTTC
CASSWTSGYEQYF
>TRBD1|TRBJ1-2|-|TRBV28
TGTGCCAGCAGTGCCCAGGACAGGGCTGGGCTTTATGGCTACACCTTC
CASSAQDRAGLYGYTF
>-|TRBJ2-4|-|TRBV6-6
TGTGCCAGCAGTTACGGACAGCTACCGCTTATTCAGTACTTC
CASSYGQLPLIQYF
>-|TRBJ2-3|once|TRBV3-1/TRBV3-2
TGTGCCAGCAGCCAAGACGCGGACTCCCGCACAGATACGCAGTATTTT
CASSQDADSRTDTQYF
>-|TRBJ1-2|-|TRBV5-8
TGTGCCAGCAGCTTTGAAAAGGGCCGGGGCTATGGCTACACCTTC
CASSFEKGRGYGYTF